Shown below are 19 T cell receptor beta chains from a single sample sequenced in a study of shared clonotypes between healthy human individuals (dated by TCRdb to about 2020). The library was prepared using the immunoSEQ multiplex PCR assay. Sourced from immuneACCESS, this table was stored by TCRdb with only in-frame sequences that have V and J called. A share of the clones is absent; for the studies checked, an unresolved V gene accounts for under half, and the remainder has no known explanation. This sample has 500,000 or so clones in its table, and around 96% of those were observed once. The ten top clones hold approximately 0.067% of the sample. Material for sequencing was naive CD4+ T cells sorted from blood. The cell subset or site label here, explained by the study, means: CD45RA+ positively selected. The receptor source for this set is a woman aged 25 to 39 in good health.

CDR3 coding DNA: TGTGCCAGTAGCCCGATAGCGGGCGCCTACGAGCAGTACTTC. It specifies CASSPIAGAYEQYF. The chain carries TRBV19 and TRBJ2-7, with 7 positions matching TRBD2. The CDR3 covers 14 residues. Trimming removed 6 bases from V and 2 bases from J; junction bases left unmatched: 7. CDR1 and CDR2 from the germline V gene are LNHDA and SQIVND (reference sequence).

The V call is TRBV18, the J call TRBJ2-7, with 7 bases lining up with TRBD1. V lost 8 bases to trimming and J lost 5 bases; unmatched junction nucleotides: 9. The CDR3 extends over 13 amino acids. CDR1 and CDR2 from the germline V gene are KGHSH and LQKENI. The CDR3 DNA is TGTGCCAGCCGCAGGGGGTCGTCCGACGAGCAGTACTTC. Amino acids: CASRRGSSDEQYF.

The chain uses TRBV9 and TRBJ2-3; D might be TRBD2 (5 bases). Looked up from germline, CDR1 is SGDLS and CDR2 is YYNGEE. The CDR3 spans 15 residues. With 0 bases removed from V and 8 bases from J, the gap between germline ends came to 16 bases. The CDR3 is CASSVGLARGGTQYF. The CDR3 DNA reads TGTGCCAGCAGCGTAGGGTTGGCTAGAGGAGGTACGCAGTATTTT.

The rearrangement uses TRBV4-1 and TRBJ2-5, with 8 nucleotides matching TRBD1. The J call may be mistaken, given a closer DNA end match to TRBJ2-7. Germline-derived CDR1 and CDR2 are MGHRA and YSYEKL. The CDR3 covers 14 residues. The chain's CDR3 is CASSRDRGAYEQYF. The CDR3 DNA follows: TGCGCCAGCAGCCGAGACAGGGGAGCCTACGAGCAGTACTTC.

The V gene is TRBV29-1, the J gene TRBJ2-4; 9 positions agree with TRBD2. The CDR3 is made up of 15 amino acids. CDR1 is SQVTM and CDR2 is ANQGSEA in the germline V gene. V lost 4 bases to trimming and J lost 6 bases; unmatched junction nucleotides: 10. The CDR3 nucleotides read TGCAGCGTTGTGACGAAGCTAGCGGGATCAAACATTCAGTACTTC. Translated: CSVVTKLAGSNIQYF.

V usage is TRBV19 and J usage is TRBJ2-1, with D tentatively TRBD1 (6 bases). Per the germline V gene, CDR1 is LNHDA and CDR2 is SQIVND (reference sequence). The CDR3 is 14 amino acids. V lost 4 bases, J lost 4 bases, and 11 bases lay in between. The CDR3, as DNA: TGTGCCAGTAGTAGGACAGTTCAATACAATGAGCAGTTCTTC. Protein product: CASSRTVQYNEQFF.

The V gene is TRBV5-1, the J gene TRBJ2-1; 8 bases line up with TRBD2. Germline values: CDR1 SGHRS, CDR2 YFSETQ. After removal of 4 bases from V and 5 bases from J, the junction contained 11 bases not matched to a gene. The CDR3 is 16 amino acids. The CDR3 protein is CASSPGGPMGNNEQFF. The CDR3 DNA sequence: TGCGCCAGCAGCCCGGGAGGGCCTATGGGAAACAATGAGCAGTTCTTC.

The chain links TRBV2 to TRBJ1-3, with D possibly matching TRBD1 (5 bases). Germline V lookup: CDR1 SNHLY, CDR2 FYNNEI. This CDR3 spans 15 amino acids. V lost 3 bases and J lost 0, with 9 bases in between. The CDR3 nucleotides are TGTGCCAGCAGTGAGGGGCGGATCTCTGGAAACACCATATATTTT. Its protein is CASSEGRISGNTIYF. The full variable domain, in which reference TRBV2 and TRBJ1-3 provide the parts outside the CDR3, is EPEVTQTPSHQVTQMGQEVILRCVPISNHLYFYWYRQILGQKVEFLVSFYNNEISEKSEIFDDQFSVERPDGSNFTLKIRSTKLEDSAMYFCASSEGRISGNTIYFGEGSWLTVV.

In DNA, the CDR3 is TGTGCCAGCAGTTTGAGGGTGAACACTGAAGCTTTCTTT. As protein: CASSLRVNTEAFF. V gene TRBV28 combines with J gene TRBJ1-1; D gene ambiguous. V lost 3 bases and J 0 bases, leaving 5 bases between the germline ends. This CDR3 has 13 residues. Germline assignment: CDR1 MDHEN and CDR2 SYDVKM. The whole variable domain, remainder taken from reference TRBV28 and TRBJ1-1, is DVKVTQSSRYLVKRTGEKVFLECVQDMDHENMFWYRQDPGLGLRLIYFSYDVKMKEKGDIPEGYSVSREKKERFSLILESASTNQTSMYLCASSLRVNTEAFFGQGTRLTVV.

This chain connects TRBV28 to TRBJ1-4; TRBD1 is a possible D gene (5 bases). The CDR3 totals 13 residues. Germline V gene sequence: CDR1 MDHEN, CDR2 SYDVKM. V was trimmed by 1 base and J by 5 bases, leaving 5 bases between them. The CDR3 sequence: CASSLYRNEKLFF. In DNA, the CDR3 is TGTGCCAGCAGTTTATACAGGAATGAAAAACTGTTTTTT.

The rearrangement uses TRBV5-4 and TRBJ2-7, with TRBD2 identical over 9 bases. J was trimmed by 1 base and V by 0 bases; bases with no gene match: 2. Germline CDR1 and CDR2: SGHNT and YYREEE (reference sequence). The CDR3 has 15 amino acids. The CDR3 here is CASSLVAGGSYEQYF. CDR3 DNA: TGTGCCAGCAGCTTGGTTGCGGGAGGGTCCTACGAGCAGTACTTC. Together with reference TRBV5-4 and TRBJ2-7, the CDR3 gives the full variable domain: ETGVTQSPTHLIKTRGQQVTLRCSSQSGHNTVSWYQQALGQGPQFIFQYYREEENGRGNFPPRFSGLQFPNYSSELNVNALELDDSALYLCASSLVAGGSYEQYFGPGTRLTVT.

The chain links TRBV28 to TRBJ2-5, with D possibly being TRBD2 (6 bases). The CDR3 is 14 residues long. V was pared by 6 bases and J by 3 bases, with 14 bases between. Germline values: CDR1 MDHEN, CDR2 SYDVKM. The CDR3 DNA reads as TGTGCCAGCAGCGGCGCGGGGCCCGAAGAGACCCAGTACTTC. Its translation is CASSGAGPEETQYF.

This clone has only one observation. The V gene is TRBV7-2, the J gene TRBJ1-2; 11 bases are a match to TRBD1. The CDR3 length is 16 residues. The V gene's germline CDR1 is SGHTA and CDR2 FQGNSA. The ends lost 0 bases at V and 0 bases at J; junction bases unmatched: 0. The CDR3 DNA sequence: TGTGCCAGCAGCTTAGCGGGACAGGGGGCTAACTATGGCTACACCTTC. It translates to CASSLAGQGANYGYTF.

The chain joins TRBV15 to TRBJ2-7; a weak D match, TRBD2 (5 bases). Trimming took off 1 base at V and 2 bases at J, with 15 bases between the two ends. CDR3 length equals 16 residues. Per germline, CDR1 LNHNV and CDR2 YYDKDF (reference sequence). The CDR3 region is CATSRVYGRGTYEQYF. The DNA of the CDR3 is TGTGCCACCAGCAGAGTATATGGGAGAGGTACCTACGAGCAGTACTTC.

The J gene is TRBJ1-3, the V gene TRBV28; the D gene is possibly TRBD1 (6 bases). The V gene's germline CDR1 is MDHEN and CDR2 SYDVKM. Trimming removed 6 bases from V and 4 bases from J, with 22 bases in between. The CDR3 contains 17 residues. The DNA for the CDR3 is TGTGCCAGCAGACCAAAACCAGGGTTGGGGGGCGGAAACACCATATATTTT. As protein: CASRPKPGLGGGNTIYF.

The chain combines TRBV7-2 with TRBJ1-2, with D possibly being TRBD1 (5 bases). Germline assignment: CDR1 SGHTA and CDR2 FQGNSA. This CDR3 comprises 12 residues. The V gene lost 5 bases and the J gene lost 8 bases, with 12 bases spanning the gap. The CDR3 reads CASSPPWGGYTF. Here the CDR3 DNA reads TGTGCCAGCAGCCCGCCGTGGGGGGGCTACACCTTC.

V gene TRBV6-1 combines with J gene TRBJ2-7; the match to TRBD1 covers 8 bases. Germline CDR1 reads MNHNS; CDR2 reads SASEGT. The CDR3 has 14 amino acids. With V trimmed by 5 bases and J by 3 bases, 6 bases remained unmatched. CDR3 nucleotide sequence: TGTGCCAGCAGTACGGAGACAGGGGACTACGAGCAGTACTTC. Its protein is CASSTETGDYEQYF.

The chain employs TRBV19 and TRBJ2-7, with 7 positions matching TRBD2. CDR1 is LNHDA and CDR2 is SQIVND in the germline V gene (reference sequence). V dropped 4 bases and J dropped 2; count of bases not matched to a gene: 5. The CDR3 loop spans 14 amino acids. CDR3 region: CASSRAGDPYEQYF. CDR3 DNA: TGTGCCAGTAGTAGGGCGGGAGACCCCTACGAGCAGTACTTC. The whole variable domain, remainder taken from reference TRBV19 and TRBJ2-7, is DGGITQSPKYLFRKEGQNVTLSCEQNLNHDAMYWYRQDPGQGLRLIYYSQIVNDFQKGDIAEGYSVSREKKESFPLTVTSAQKNPTAFYLCASSRAGDPYEQYFGPGTRLTVT.

V usage is TRBV18 and J usage is TRBJ2-7; 10 positions agree with TRBD1. J was trimmed by 3 bases and V by 3 bases; bases with no gene match: 5. The germline CDR1 and CDR2 sequences are KGHSH and LQKENI. The CDR3 sequence is 15 residues long. The CDR3 is CASSPGTGDHYEQYF. Written as DNA, the CDR3 is TGTGCCAGCTCACCGGGGACAGGGGACCACTACGAGCAGTACTTC. The full variable domain, its missing parts supplied by reference TRBV18 and TRBJ2-7, is NAGVMQNPRHLVRRRGQEARLRCSPMKGHSHVYWYRQLPEEGLKFMVYLQKENIIDESGMPKERFSAEFPKEGPSILRIQQVVRGDSAAYFCASSPGTGDHYEQYFGPGTRLTVT.